Listed below are T cell receptor beta chains from one sample, sequenced in a study of control samples from healthy donors and cancer patients. The protocol was immunoSEQ multiplex PCR, while the TCRdb copy is restricted to in-frame clones and leaves out a portion. The profile shows approximately 150,000 clones, approximately 94% of them singletons. The sequencing sample was made of PBMCs. The source is a man aged 55 to 70 with colorectal cancer. The CDR3 runs from the conserved cysteine through the conserved F or W. Clone size appears in some rows only: once, few, many, or a class for an expanded clone.

clone_size,v_call,cdr3_aa
NA,TRBV3-1/TRBV3-2,CASSQGPQGVSHGYTF
NA,TRBV27,CASSLSLPSTDTQYF
NA,TRBV27,CASSLGRHNEQFF
few,TRBV7-9,CASSLDSRGTEAFF
NA,TRBV5-8,CASSLTGNQPQHF
NA,TRBV3-1/TRBV3-2,CASSQGAGQGNQPQHF
NA,TRBV15,CATSSSGGYNEQFF
NA,TRBV6-2/TRBV6-3,CASSYPDRSSYEQYF
NA,TRBV7-9,CASSPSGGALETQYF
NA,TRBV27,CASSPLRQGGFQPQHF
once,TRBV18,CASSPQGDTEAFF
NA,TRBV9,CASSAGRSTDTQYF
NA,TRBV7-8,CASSLARDRGETQYF
NA,TRBV30,CACKGQGNTEAFF
NA,TRBV2,CASSEWRGTKDGYTF
NA,TRBV12-3/TRBV12-4,CASRGPTYEQFF
once,TRBV28,CASSTYPGQGAGGYTF
NA,TRBV19,CASSNRQGTYGYTF
NA,TRBV7-7,CASSPLESRANTQYF
NA,TRBV7-2,CASSFQGYEQYF
NA,TRBV5-1,CASSLAGAGNSPLHF
once,TRBV6-5,CASSRNGLAGNEQFF
NA,TRBV6-2/TRBV6-3,CASSDGGPIYGYTF
many,TRBV25-1,CASSETGDGYTF
NA,TRBV3-1/TRBV3-2,CASSRSDTGELFF
NA,TRBV11-3,CASSLADSGTQYF
NA,TRBV5-6,CASSFLDLAKNIQYF
once,TRBV19,CASSSGLAGVEQYF
NA,TRBV4-3,CASSQDPTGGGQYF
NA,TRBV6-2/TRBV6-3,CASSRILGSGTGGINEQFF
NA,TRBV5-4,CASSLKVSHSGANVLTF
once,TRBV21-1,CASSKDTSLQFYGYTF
NA,TRBV10-3,CAISDPRTVGNEKLFF
NA,TRBV6-1,CASSDGDRADEAFF
NA,TRBV19,CASSMGRSGNTIYF
NA,TRBV3-1/TRBV3-2,CASSRLSGGTGGPSGNTIYF
NA,TRBV29-1,CSGGQGTKTQYF
NA,TRBV6-5,CASSYFSRTYNSPLHF
NA,TRBV5-4,CASSTAGQPNQPQHF
NA,TRBV5-8,CASSLRPAVSDTQYF
NA,TRBV7-2,CASSLASGAADTQYF
NA,TRBV10-3,CAISDGHRLNTEAFF
NA,TRBV6-5,CASSYALASSYNEQFF
NA,TRBV7-9,CASSLELSAYEQYF
NA,TRBV7-2,CASSLLAGSDEQFF
NA,TRBV6-6,CASSLLRATNEKLFF
NA,TRBV10-3,CAISDSGEHGYTF
NA,TRBV18,CASSFLPGTGDSFGNTIYF
NA,TRBV19,CASSPGQGPWAEAFF
once,TRBV27,CASSSLTSGGRSSYNEQFF
NA,TRBV7-2,CASSSGPLPTEAFF
NA,TRBV7-2,CASSLQVNTEAFF
NA,TRBV15,CATSSPPRTSFSTTDTQYF
NA,TRBV6-5,CASRVAGGSTDTQYF
NA,TRBV7-6,CASSLGPGEETQYF
once,TRBV7-2,CASSPTQGPQETQYF